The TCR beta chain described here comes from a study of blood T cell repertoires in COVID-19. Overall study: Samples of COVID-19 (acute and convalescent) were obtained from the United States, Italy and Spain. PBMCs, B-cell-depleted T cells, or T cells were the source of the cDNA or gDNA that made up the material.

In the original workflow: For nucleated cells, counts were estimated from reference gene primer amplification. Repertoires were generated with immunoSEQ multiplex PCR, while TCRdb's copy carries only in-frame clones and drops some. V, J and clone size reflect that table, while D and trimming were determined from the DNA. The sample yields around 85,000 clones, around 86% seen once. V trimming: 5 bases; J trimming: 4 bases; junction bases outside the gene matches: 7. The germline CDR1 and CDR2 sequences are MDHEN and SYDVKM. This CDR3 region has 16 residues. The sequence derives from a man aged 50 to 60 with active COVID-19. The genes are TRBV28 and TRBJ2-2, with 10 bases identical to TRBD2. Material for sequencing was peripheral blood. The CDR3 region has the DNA TGTGCCAGCAGTCTGAGCGGGGGGGCCGCCACCGGGGAGCTGTTTTTT. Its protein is CASSLSGGAATGELFF.